This TCR beta chain was sequenced during a study of CD8+ T cells in alopecia areata. Turning to the study itself: A regimen of oral tofacitinib, 5 to 10 mg twice daily, was given to treated patients.

Lesional scalp punch biopsies and peripheral blood were collected from alopecia areata patients. PBMCs yielded sorted CD4+ and CD8+ T cells. RNA was isolated and reverse transcribed to cDNA, the sequencing template. Produced via immunoSEQ multiplex PCR; TCRdb's table is partial and in-frame only. The sample consists of over 120,000 clones, around 50% of them appearing once. Concerning this clone: What it recognizes is unknown.

The study, taken as a whole, reports: Lesional scalp displayed greater clonality than normal scalp, most notably in alopecia totalis/universalis.

The material sequenced was CD4+ T cells sorted from blood, taken at week 0. This TCR was recovered from a human donor with alopecia areata.

CDR3 amino acids: CASSLGSTGNSPLHF. The CDR3 DNA is TGTGCCAGCAGCTTAGGGTCTACAGGGAATTCACCCCTCCACTTT. This chain joins TRBV7-2 and TRBJ1-6, with a weak D call TRBD1 (6 bases). Germline loops: CDR1 SGHTA, CDR2 FQGNSA. V was pared by 1 base and J by 7 bases, with 11 bases between. CDR3 length: 15 amino acids.